Shown below are 21 T cell receptor beta chains from a single sample sequenced in a study of CD8 T cells in ankylosing spondylitis. Study-level findings and limits: What seemed typical of ankylosing spondylitis blood was a TCR beta motif built from about eight highly homologous variants.

TCRdb re-derived calls from the 5' RACE reads in MiXCR, one entry per CDR3 protein. The sample lists 200,000 to 250,000 distinct CDR3 sequences, about a sixth occurring once. No antigen has been assigned to these receptors. The source material was blood, either unsorted or a sorted T cell fraction (not recorded which). Every receptor here comes from a male donor with ankylosing spondylitis.

The chain uses TRBV5-1 and TRBJ1-2; possibly TRBD1 for D (5 bases). Looked up from germline, CDR1 is SGHRS and CDR2 is YFSETQ. V lost 0 bases and J lost 4, with 10 bases in between. The CDR3 extends over 14 amino acids. In DNA form, the CDR3 reads TGCGCCAGCAGCTTGGAGTCAGGGTCCTATGGCTACACCTTC. It translates to CASSLESGSYGYTF.

This clonotype was seen many times. The genes are TRBV12-3 or TRBV12-4 and TRBJ1-1; TRBD1 agrees at 9 bases. The CDR3 sequence is 14 residues long. V lost 4 bases to trimming and J lost 1 base; unmatched junction nucleotides: 1. The CDR3 sequence is CASSSTGGNTEAFF. CDR3 coding DNA: TGTGCCAGCAGTTCGACAGGGGGGAACACTGAAGCTTTCTTT.

This clonotype was observed a few times. The V gene is TRBV12-3 or TRBV12-4, the J gene TRBJ2-6; D remains ambiguous. The V and J ends lost 9 bases and 4 bases respectively, with 7 bases between them. This CDR3 is 12 amino acids long. CDR3 loop: CASGTGANVLTF. As DNA, the CDR3 is TGTGCCAGTGGTACAGGGGCCAACGTCCTGACTTTC.

This clonotype was observed a few times. The genes are TRBV14 and TRBJ1-1, with TRBD1 matching over 7 bases. Germline CDR1 and CDR2: SGHDN and FVKESK. The V segment lost 1 base and the J segment 4 bases; nucleotides outside the gene matches: 15. This CDR3 region has 18 residues. In nucleotides, the CDR3 is TGTGCCAGCAGCCAAGCACTCCCCGGGGGAGGGGGCGGCACTGAAGCTTTCTTT. Amino acid sequence: CASSQALPGGGGGTEAFF.

For the CDR3, the DNA is TGTGCCAGCAGTTCCGGGACAGGGGTGTTAGATACGCAGTATTTT. Translation: CASSSGTGVLDTQYF. The chain carries TRBV3-1 and TRBJ2-3; 10 bases fit TRBD1. Germline lookup yields CDR1 LGHDT and CDR2 YNNKEL (reference sequence). Losses at the gene ends were 6 bases for V and 5 bases for J; bases not matched to a gene: 8. The CDR3 extends over 15 amino acids.

V is TRBV4-1 and J is TRBJ2-1; D gene unclear. V lost 2 bases, J lost 5 bases, and 7 bases lay in between. The CDR3 consists of 13 residues. Germline V gives CDR1 MGHRA, CDR2 YSYEKL. The CDR3 loop is CASSQMVDNEQFF. Here the CDR3 DNA reads TGCGCCAGCAGCCAAATGGTGGACAATGAGCAGTTCTTC.

The chain recombines TRBV20-1 with TRBJ2-2, with D tentatively TRBD1 or TRBD2 (5 bases each). The CDR3 spans 14 residues. The ends were cut back, 4 bases at V and 4 bases at J, with 13 bases in the middle. The V gene's germline CDR1 is DFQATT and CDR2 SNEGSKA (reference sequence). In DNA, the CDR3 is TGCAGTGCTACCCTCCGGGACGGCACCGGGGAGCTGTTTTTT. Amino acids: CSATLRDGTGELFF.

The rearrangement links TRBV4-1 to TRBJ1-2; possibly TRBD1 for D (6 bases). Germline V gene lookup returns CDR1 MGHRA and CDR2 YSYEKL. The CDR3 is 14 residues long. The V and J ends lost 4 bases and 2 bases respectively, with 11 bases between them. This CDR3 reads CASSPSQGNYGYTF. The CDR3 DNA sequence: TGCGCCAGCAGCCCATCTCAGGGGAACTATGGCTACACCTTC.

V and J are TRBV28 and TRBJ2-3; a weak D match, TRBD2 (7 bases). The CDR3 consists of 15 residues. Per germline, CDR1 MDHEN and CDR2 SYDVKM. Trimming removed 2 bases from V and 2 bases from J, with 11 bases in between. CDR3 region: CASSLTAGHTDTQYF. The CDR3, as DNA: TGTGCCAGCAGTTTAACAGCGGGACACACAGATACGCAGTATTTT.

The chain recombines TRBV27 with TRBJ2-5, with no clear D. This CDR3 comprises 13 residues. Trimming shortened V by 2 bases and J by 0 bases, and 4 bases separated the two germline ends. Germline V gene sequence: CDR1 MNHEY, CDR2 SMNVEV (reference sequence). The CDR3, as DNA: TGTGCCAGCAGTTTAGCCAACCAAGAGACCCAGTACTTC. This encodes CASSLANQETQYF.

This chain uses TRBV30 with TRBJ2-3; D is perhaps TRBD1 or TRBD2 (6 bases each). V lost 0 bases and J 4 bases, leaving 14 bases between the germline ends. CDR3 length: 15 residues. Germline CDR1 GTSNPN, CDR2 SVGIG (reference sequence). CDR3 DNA sequence: TGTGCCTGGAGTGTACTGGGGGGCGAGGCAGATACGCAGTATTTT. It is translated as CAWSVLGGEADTQYF.

The chain has TRBV2 and TRBJ2-7; 9 nucleotides align to TRBD1. With V trimmed by 6 bases and J by 6 bases, 9 bases remained unmatched. CDR1 and CDR2 (germline): SNHLY, FYNNEI. CDR3 length: 14 amino acids. The CDR3 nucleotides are TGTGCCAGCAGCACTGGGACAGGGTTTAGCGAGCAGTACTTC. Translation gives CASSTGTGFSEQYF.

V and J are TRBV15 and TRBJ2-1, with 9 bases that match TRBD2. Germline values: CDR1 LNHNV, CDR2 YYDKDF (reference sequence). CDR3 size: 14 residues. With V trimmed by 5 bases and J by 7 bases, 6 bases remained unmatched. CDR3 in DNA: TGTGCCACCAGCCCTAGCGGGATGAGGAATGAGCAGTTCTTC. Protein: CATSPSGMRNEQFF.

This chain connects TRBV27 to TRBJ2-7; possibly TRBD1 for D (6 bases). Germline V gene lookup returns CDR1 MNHEY and CDR2 SMNVEV (reference sequence). The CDR3 extends over 14 amino acids. V shed 5 bases and J shed 3 bases, with 14 bases lying between them. CDR3 in amino acids: CASSPQGHFYEQYF. CDR3 coding DNA: TGTGCCAGCAGTCCCCAGGGACATTTCTACGAGCAGTACTTC.

A few counts support this clonotype. V gene TRBV6-4 combines with J gene TRBJ1-1; tentatively, D is TRBD1 (5 bases). Trimming removed 3 bases at V and 5 bases at J, with 10 bases between. This CDR3 comprises 13 residues. Per the germline V gene, CDR1 is MRHNA and CDR2 is SNTAGT. CDR3 nucleotide sequence: TGTGCCAGCAGTGATGGGGCTGGGACTGAAGCTTTCTTT. It yields the protein CASSDGAGTEAFF.

In DNA, the CDR3 is TGTGCCAGCAGCTTAGGAGCGGGGTTGAACACCGGGGAGCTGTTTTTT. This encodes CASSLGAGLNTGELFF. The chain links TRBV7-8 to TRBJ2-2, with TRBD2 identical over 7 bases. Germline values: CDR1 SGHVS, CDR2 FQNEAQ. The CDR3 has 16 residues. The V and J ends lost 1 base and 1 base, in that order; junction bases with no gene match: 3.

This clonotype has more than one count but fewer than ten. This chain links TRBV29-1 with TRBJ2-3; D not certain. V was shortened by 8 bases and J by 3 bases, with 12 bases between the two germline ends. This CDR3 has 12 amino acids. Germline V gene lookup returns CDR1 SQVTM and CDR2 ANQGSEA. CDR3 DNA: TGCAGCACCCACAGTGGTACAGATACGCAGTATTTT. Translation: CSTHSGTDTQYF.

This clonotype was detected a few times. This chain connects TRBV7-9 to TRBJ2-1; D gene unclear. The CDR3 spans 15 residues. With 2 bases removed from V and 7 bases from J, the gap between germline ends came to 15 bases. Germline assignment: CDR1 SEHNR and CDR2 FQNEAQ (reference sequence). CDR3 region: CASSLKGPGPNEQFF. CDR3 nucleotides: TGTGCCAGCAGCTTAAAGGGCCCGGGCCCGAATGAGCAGTTCTTC.

This clonotype was picked up a small number of times. The chain is built from TRBV29-1 and TRBJ1-2; 7 nucleotides agree with TRBD1. The length of the CDR3 is 14 residues. V was pared by 6 bases and J by 5 bases, with 12 bases of the junction left unmatched. In germline, CDR1 is SQVTM, CDR2 ANQGSEA. CDR3 in DNA: TGCAGCGTAAAATTCGACAGGGACGTTTATGGCTACACCTTC. As protein: CSVKFDRDVYGYTF.

This clonotype was detected only a few times. The genes are TRBV7-9 and TRBJ2-7; D unresolved. This CDR3 region has 12 residues. V lost 8 bases to trimming and J lost 7 bases, with 15 bases between them. Germline CDR1 is SEHNR and CDR2 is FQNEAQ (reference sequence). The CDR3 region is CASGLTVGEQYF. The DNA for the CDR3 is TGTGCCAGCGGTCTAACCGTCGGGGAGCAGTACTTC. Variable domain in full (rest from reference TRBV7-9 and TRBJ2-7): DTGVSQNPRHKITKRGQNVTFRCDPISEHNRLYWYRQTLGQGPEFLTYFQNEAQLEKSRLLSDRFSAERPKGSFSTLEIQRTEQGDSAMYLCASGLTVGEQYFGPGTRLTVT.

The sample holds many counts of this clonotype. The genes are TRBV29-1 and TRBJ2-1; TRBD2 matches at 10 bases. V dropped 7 bases and J dropped 10; count of bases not matched to a gene: 13. Germline V gene data show CDR1 as SQVTM and CDR2 as ANQGSEA. CDR3 length: 14 amino acids. CDR3 loop: CSGLGTEGLAEQFF. CDR3 DNA sequence: TGCAGCGGACTCGGGACGGAGGGACTAGCGGAGCAGTTCTTC.